One and the same sample provided the 30 T cell receptor beta chains below, sequenced in a study of vaccination and CD4 T cells after COVID-19. An Oncomine TCR Beta short-read assay was used to sequence the DNA from cultured CD4+ T cells. One entry per CDR3 protein, called by TCRdb with MiXCR from the PCR reads. The sample records 13,000 or so distinct CDR3 sequences, about 26% being singletons. The treatment here: approximately nine-day PBMC culture with coronavirus spike peptide pools or control peptides (ViraFEST assay). Their recognized antigens are unknown. The sample was CD4+ T cells from blood, cultured in vitro. These receptors came from a human donor who had recovered from COVID-19.

This rearrangement joins TRBV5-4 to TRBJ1-2; D call uncertain. This CDR3 is 15 amino acids long. The ends were cut back, 3 bases at V and 2 bases at J, with 14 bases in the middle. From germline, CDR1 is SGHNT and CDR2 YYREEE (reference sequence). CDR3 nucleotides: TGTGCCAGCAGCTCCCGACACGCAGGCAACTATGGCTACACCTTC. Its translation: CASSSRHAGNYGYTF.

The gene calls are TRBV15 and TRBJ2-7, with 9 bases aligning to TRBD2. CDR1 and CDR2 (germline): LNHNV, YYDKDF (reference sequence). The junction had 7 bases not matched to a gene; V was cut back by 4 bases and J by 3 bases. CDR3 length: 15 residues. The CDR3 protein is CATSNSAGGGYEQYF. The CDR3, as DNA: TGTGCCACCAGCAACTCCGCGGGGGGGGGCTACGAGCAGTACTTC. The full variable domain, its missing parts supplied by reference TRBV15 and TRBJ2-7, is DAMVIQNPRYQVTQFGKPVTLSCSQTLNHNVMYWYQQKSSQAPKLLFHYYDKDFNNEADTPDNFQSRRPNTSFCFLDIRSPGLGDTAMYLCATSNSAGGGYEQYFGPGTRLTVT.

J is TRBJ2-1 and V is TRBV12-1; the table's D call of TRBD2 was not tested on the DNA. TRBV12-1 is noted as a pseudogene. This CDR3 has 16 amino acids. The CDR3, as DNA: TGTGCCAGCAGCTGGGATGCCGGGACTAGCCCCAATGAGCAGTTCTTC. Translated, it gives CASSWDAGTSPNEQFF.

This chain connects TRBV6-1 to TRBJ1-2; D not resolved. This CDR3 is built from 13 residues. Germline CDR1 reads MNHNS; CDR2 reads SASEGT. V lost 0 bases, J lost 5 bases, and 7 bases lay in between. DNA of the CDR3: TGTGCCAGCAGTGAAGCAGTGGAGTATGGCTACACCTTC. Protein sequence: CASSEAVEYGYTF.

This clonotype has more than one count but fewer than ten. The chain links TRBV20-1 to TRBJ2-2, with D unresolved. Trimming pared 6 bases from V and 4 bases from J, leaving 21 bases between. The CDR3 covers 16 residues. Germline V CDR1 and CDR2: DFQATT, SNEGSKA (reference sequence). The CDR3 spells CSALLVGMKSTGELFF. The CDR3 nucleotides are TGCAGTGCCCTTTTAGTGGGAATGAAGAGCACCGGGGAGCTGTTTTTT.

This clonotype has just a few counts. Here the CDR3 reads CASSTPGRYNEQFF. CDR3 DNA sequence: TGTGCCAGTAGTACTCCTGGACGGTACAATGAGCAGTTCTTC. The J gene is TRBJ2-1, the V gene TRBV19; D is unclear. The length of the CDR3 is 14 residues. V lost 4 bases and J lost 4, with 11 bases in between. Germline CDR1 and CDR2: LNHDA and SQIVND (reference sequence).

The gene calls are TRBV29-1 and TRBJ2-5; 7 bases line up with TRBD1. The CDR3 is 12 amino acids. Germline assignment: CDR1 SQVTM and CDR2 ANQGSEA. Trimming removed 2 bases from V and 5 bases from J; junction bases left unmatched: 2. In nucleotides, the CDR3 is TGCAGCGTTGAAAGGGGGCTCGAGACCCAGTACTTC. Translated: CSVERGLETQYF. The complete variable domain, with remaining parts taken from reference TRBV29-1 and TRBJ2-5, reads SAVISQKPSRDICQRGTSLTIQCQVDSQVTMMFWYRQQPGQSLTLIATANQGSEATYESGFVIDKFPISRPNLTFSTLTVSNMSPEDSSIYLCSVERGLETQYFGPGTRLLVL.

The gene calls are TRBV5-6 and TRBJ2-3; the D is unclear. Trimming removed 7 bases at V and 0 bases at J, with 9 bases between. Germline V gene data show CDR1 as SGHDT and CDR2 as YYEEEE. CDR3 length equals 13 residues. The CDR3 protein is CASSLGSTDTQYF. CDR3 sequence (DNA): TGTGCCAGCTCCTTAGGGAGCACAGATACGCAGTATTTT. The full variable domain, its missing parts supplied by reference TRBV5-6 and TRBJ2-3, is DAGVTQSPTHLIKTRGQQVTLRCSPKSGHDTVSWYQQALGQGPQFIFQYYEEEERQRGNFPDRFSGHQFPNYSSELNVNALLLGDSALYLCASSLGSTDTQYFGPGTRLTVL.

The chain has TRBV5-4 and TRBJ1-2; D remains unclear. CDR3 length: 13 amino acids. The germline gives CDR1 SGHNT, CDR2 YYREEE (reference sequence). V shed 2 bases and J shed 3 bases, with 8 bases lying between them. CDR3 nucleotides: TGTGCCAGCAGCTTTGGTCAGGACTATGGCTACACCTTC. It translates to CASSFGQDYGYTF.

This clonotype was seen once. V usage is TRBV4-1 and J usage is TRBJ2-2; either TRBD1 or TRBD2 may fit D (6 bases each). Trimming left V 4 bases short and J 6 bases short, with 18 bases between. Germline V gives CDR1 MGHRA, CDR2 YSYEKL. The CDR3 sequence is 16 residues long. For the CDR3, the DNA is TGCGCCAGCAGCCCCCTATACGGGGGCTTTTCCGGGGAGCTGTTTTTT. Translating gives CASSPLYGGFSGELFF.

The chain is built from TRBV10-1 and TRBJ1-1, with 7 bases that match TRBD1. V trimming: 6 bases; J trimming: 1 base; junction bases outside the gene matches: 8. In germline, CDR1 is WNHNN, CDR2 SYGVQD (reference sequence). This CDR3 is built from 15 residues. For the CDR3, the DNA is TGCGCCAGCAGCACTACGGGACAGACGAACACTGAAGCTTTCTTT. This encodes CASSTTGQTNTEAFF.

This clonotype was detected only a few times. This sequence joins TRBV6-1 and TRBJ2-7, with D maybe TRBD1 (6 bases). Trimming removed 4 bases from V and 2 bases from J, with 12 bases in between. This CDR3 region has 14 residues. Per germline, CDR1 MNHNS and CDR2 SASEGT. Here the CDR3 reads CASSGRDKAYEQYF. The CDR3 region has the DNA TGTGCCAGCAGTGGCCGGGACAAAGCCTACGAGCAGTACTTC.

This clonotype was detected only a few times. The chain joins TRBV2 to TRBJ2-7, with D perhaps TRBD2 (5 bases). The germline V gene encodes CDR1 SNHLY and CDR2 FYNNEI. V was pared by 6 bases and J by 1 base, with 13 bases between. The CDR3 has 14 amino acids. The CDR3 is CASRDRTGSYEQYF. DNA of the CDR3: TGTGCCAGCAGGGACCGGACGGGATCCTACGAGCAGTACTTC. Using reference TRBV2 and TRBJ2-7 for the parts outside the CDR3, the full variable domain is EPEVTQTPSHQVTQMGQEVILRCVPISNHLYFYWYRQILGQKVEFLVSFYNNEISEKSEIFDDQFSVERPDGSNFTLKIRSTKLEDSAMYFCASRDRTGSYEQYFGPGTRLTVT.

This clonotype has a handful of counts. V usage is TRBV5-4 and J usage is TRBJ2-3; 9 bases line up with TRBD1. With V trimmed by 4 bases and J by 6 bases, 9 bases remained unmatched. This CDR3 has 15 amino acids. The germline V gene has CDR1 SGHNT and CDR2 YYREEE (reference sequence). The CDR3 DNA reads as TGTGCCAGCAGCGTAGGGACAGGGTGGGAGGATACGCAGTATTTT. This codes for CASSVGTGWEDTQYF.

This chain uses TRBV15 with TRBJ1-5; 7 nucleotides agree with TRBD1. Trimming at V came to 5 bases and at J to 7 bases, leaving 5 bases not matched to a gene. The germline V gene has CDR1 LNHNV and CDR2 YYDKDF (reference sequence). The CDR3 spans 13 residues. This CDR3 reads CATSGPTGQPQHF. CDR3 DNA: TGTGCCACCAGCGGACCGACAGGGCAGCCCCAGCATTTT.

The J gene is TRBJ1-2, the V gene TRBV6-1; 7 positions agree with TRBD1. Unmatched junction bases numbered 2, after V lost 6 bases and J lost 4 bases. The germline V gene encodes CDR1 MNHNS and CDR2 SASEGT. This CDR3 has 12 amino acids. The CDR3: CASRQGTYGYTF. The DNA for the CDR3 is TGTGCCAGCAGACAGGGGACCTATGGCTACACCTTC.

The chain is built from TRBV27 and TRBJ2-2; TRBD1 matches at 7 bases. Germline V gene lookup returns CDR1 MNHEY and CDR2 SMNVEV (reference sequence). Germline trimming cut 5 bases from V and 7 bases from J; bases unmatched to any gene: 10. The CDR3 is made up of 15 amino acids. CDR3 DNA sequence: TGTGCCAGCAGTGTTACAGGGGTCCGTGTCGGGGAGCTGTTTTTT. Translated, it gives CASSVTGVRVGELFF.

This sequence joins TRBV12-3 or TRBV12-4 and TRBJ1-3; D remains unclear. Trimming cost V 2 bases and J 0 bases, with 5 bases left between them. This CDR3 contains 14 residues. CDR3 residues: CASSLLASGNTIYF. As DNA, the CDR3 is TGTGCCAGCAGTTTATTAGCCTCTGGAAACACCATATATTTT.

In its sample, this clonotype was seen a few times. V and J are TRBV11-2 and TRBJ2-3, with a tentative D call TRBD1 (6 bases). There are 15 residues in the CDR3. From germline, CDR1 is SGHAT and CDR2 FQNNGV. Trimming stripped 1 base from V and 3 bases from J, with 11 bases between. The CDR3 sequence is CASSLGTDWTDTQYF. The CDR3 DNA reads as TGTGCCAGCAGCTTAGGGACAGATTGGACAGATACGCAGTATTTT.

The chain links TRBV12-3 or TRBV12-4 to TRBJ1-1; a possible D gene is TRBD1 (5 bases). There are 14 residues in the CDR3. Trimming stripped 0 bases from V and 5 bases from J, with 10 bases between. CDR3 in amino acids: CASSLAGGGTEAFF. CDR3 nucleotides: TGTGCCAGCAGTTTAGCGGGGGGGGGTACTGAAGCTTTCTTT.

The chain uses TRBV6-1 and TRBJ1-2, with TRBD1 identical over 7 bases. Germline CDR1 reads MNHNS; CDR2 reads SASEGT. This CDR3 contains 13 residues. V gave up 5 bases and J gave up 3 bases; unmatched junction bases: 3. CDR3: CASSRDRDYGYTF. DNA for the CDR3: TGTGCCAGCAGTAGGGACAGAGACTATGGCTACACCTTC.

A few counts support this clonotype. The CDR3 DNA sequence: TGCGCCAGCAGCACAGGACAGACAACAAATGAGCAGTTCTTC. It specifies CASSTGQTTNEQFF. V and J are TRBV5-1 and TRBJ2-1; tentative D call: TRBD1 (6 bases). CDR3 length: 14 amino acids. In germline, CDR1 is SGHRS, CDR2 YFSETQ. Trimming left V 4 bases short and J 7 bases short, with 15 bases between.

In this sample, this clonotype turned up a few times. This chain connects TRBV6-2 or TRBV6-3 to TRBJ2-7, with TRBD2 matching over 7 bases. Germline trimming cut 2 bases from V and 3 bases from J; bases unmatched to any gene: 1. The CDR3 extends over 13 amino acids. The germline V gene has CDR1 MNHEY and CDR2 SVGEGT. The CDR3 DNA is TGTGCCAGCAGTTACCGGGGGGACTACGAGCAGTACTTC. Protein product: CASSYRGDYEQYF.

This clonotype was seen a handful of times. This chain links TRBV6-2 or TRBV6-3 with TRBJ2-3; D is unclear. V shed 7 bases and J shed 2 bases, with 13 bases lying between them. The CDR3 is made up of 14 amino acids. Germline loops: CDR1 MNHEY, CDR2 SVGEGT. CDR3 region: CASTSGRATDTQYF. For the CDR3, the DNA is TGTGCCAGCACCTCAGGACGGGCCACAGATACGCAGTATTTT.

The chain uses TRBV6-1 and TRBJ2-6; D may be TRBD1 or TRBD2 (5 bases each). V was trimmed by 7 bases and J by 0 bases, leaving 13 bases between them. Germline CDR1 and CDR2: MNHNS and SASEGT. This CDR3 region has 16 residues. The CDR3 region has the DNA TGTGCCAGCACCAAGGGACGGTACTCTGGGGCCAACGTCCTGACTTTC. It specifies CASTKGRYSGANVLTF.

A few counts support this clonotype. The chain couples TRBV2 to TRBJ2-1; the D call may be TRBD1 or TRBD2 (5 bases each). With 8 bases removed from V and 1 base from J, the gap between germline ends came to 9 bases. Germline loops: CDR1 SNHLY, CDR2 FYNNEI. This CDR3 is 13 amino acids long. In DNA, the CDR3 is TGTGCCAGCTGGGGACGGTCCTACAATGAGCAGTTCTTC. Its translation: CASWGRSYNEQFF.

The chain recombines TRBV15 with TRBJ1-1; D is uncertain. Looked up from germline, CDR1 is LNHNV and CDR2 is YYDKDF (reference sequence). The V end was cut by 0 bases, the J end by 2 bases, with 10 bases between. CDR3 length equals 15 residues. The DNA for the CDR3 is TGTGCCACCAGCAGAGATCGGGCAGGAAACACTGAAGCTTTCTTT. This translates into CATSRDRAGNTEAFF.

This clonotype was picked up a small number of times. The chain recombines TRBV5-4 with TRBJ1-2; 7 bases are a match to TRBD1. V shed 2 bases and J 6 bases; nucleotides not matched to a gene: 7. This CDR3 has 14 amino acids. Germline lookup yields CDR1 SGHNT and CDR2 YYREEE (reference sequence). CDR3 loop: CASSLGQGGNGYTF. The DNA of the CDR3 is TGTGCCAGCAGCTTAGGGCAGGGGGGAAATGGCTACACCTTC.

The V and J genes are TRBV6-5 and TRBJ1-5; TRBD1 might be the D (5 bases). With 1 base removed from V and 1 base from J, the gap between germline ends came to 14 bases. From germline, CDR1 is MNHEY and CDR2 SVGAGI. The CDR3 contains 17 residues. DNA of the CDR3: TGTGCCAGCAGTTACTTTCTAGCCAGGGAAAGCAATCAGCCCCAGCATTTT. It yields the protein CASSYFLARESNQPQHF.

This rearrangement joins TRBV7-8 to TRBJ2-2; 9 bases fit TRBD2. Germline V gene data show CDR1 as SGHVS and CDR2 as FQNEAQ. V trimming: 1 base; J trimming: 6 bases; junction bases outside the gene matches: 9. The CDR3 extends over 17 amino acids. As DNA, the CDR3 is TGTGCCAGCAGCTTAGTGGCGGGGGGGCCTGGAGCCGGGGAGCTGTTTTTT. Its translation is CASSLVAGGPGAGELFF.